This record covers a single TCR beta chain. Each TRB cDNA library was prepared by 5' RACE (with UMI labels). For each CDR3 protein, TCRdb gives one entry from its re-call of the 5' RACE reads, without DNA. The sample totals around 40,000 distinct CDR3 sequences; its top ten clones hold 14% to 15%. The data were obtained in a study of CXCR3-negative and CXCR3-positive naive CD8 T cells. This CDR3 is built from 14 residues. Per the germline V gene, CDR1 is SGHKS and CDR2 is YYEKEE (reference sequence). The sample was memory CD8+ T cells from blood. The chain recombines TRBV5-5 with TRBJ1-1; TCRdb's assignment of TRBD1 cannot be checked, as there is no DNA. The sequence was collected from a human donor in good health. Some clones in this sample may be carry-over from other donors' samples. CDR3 sequence reads: CASRAGATNTEAFF.